These 5 T cell receptor beta chains were sequenced from one sample in a study of blood T cell repertoires in COVID-19 (TCRdb year 2020). Receptor amplification or capture employed the immunoSEQ multiplex PCR assay. The source is immuneACCESS, and TCRdb retained only in-frame sequences with V and J called. Part of the clones is not carried over; for the studies checked, unresolved V genes explain less than half of this, and the remainder is unexplained. Recorded for this sample are 90,000 or so clones; about 71% of them occurred a single time. The ten largest clones add up to roughly 24% of the sample. The sample comprised peripheral blood. The receptors were sampled from a woman aged 55-70 years in a cohort sampled during active or convalescent COVID-19.

The V and J genes are TRBV19 and TRBJ2-1; TRBD2 matches 8 bases. This CDR3 contains 15 residues. V gave up 5 bases and J gave up 6 bases; unmatched junction bases: 9. CDR1 LNHDA and CDR2 SQIVND come from the germline V gene (reference sequence). The CDR3 nucleotides are TGTGCCAGTAGTTCGGGAGCGGGGGTGGTCAATGAGCAGTTCTTC. The encoded protein is CASSSGAGVVNEQFF.

The V and J genes are TRBV2 and TRBJ2-2; TRBD1 matches at 10 bases. V lost 6 bases to trimming and J lost 0 bases; unmatched junction nucleotides: 10. This CDR3 has 18 amino acids. Germline V CDR1 and CDR2: SNHLY, FYNNEI. This CDR3 is CASSRDRGYSANTGELFF. As DNA, the CDR3 is TGTGCCAGCAGCCGGGACAGGGGATACTCCGCGAACACCGGGGAGCTGTTTTTT.

This chain uses TRBV5-1 with TRBJ2-2; perhaps TRBD2 as D (6 bases). V shed 0 bases and J shed 3 bases, with 9 bases lying between them. Germline values: CDR1 SGHRS, CDR2 YFSETQ. The CDR3 has 15 amino acids. In DNA form, the CDR3 reads TGCGCCAGCAGCTTGGTTAGCGGATACACCGGGGAGCTGTTTTTT. Amino acid sequence: CASSLVSGYTGELFF.

This chain links TRBV5-1 with TRBJ2-7, with D maybe TRBD1 (6 bases). Germline values: CDR1 SGHRS, CDR2 YFSETQ. Trimming cost V 4 bases and J 0 bases, with 14 bases left between them. The length of the CDR3 is 15 residues. The CDR3 here is CASSTGQPGSYEQYF. The CDR3 DNA reads as TGCGCCAGCAGCACCGGACAGCCGGGCTCCTACGAGCAGTACTTC.

The chain recombines TRBV7-6 with TRBJ2-7, with 8 bases that match TRBD1. V shed 6 bases and J 2 bases; nucleotides not matched to a gene: 3. Germline V gives CDR1 SGHVS, CDR2 FNYEAQ. The CDR3 runs to 13 residues. CDR3 sequence (DNA): TGTGCCAGCAGTTCACAGGGGGCCTACGAGCAGTACTTC. Its protein is CASSSQGAYEQYF.